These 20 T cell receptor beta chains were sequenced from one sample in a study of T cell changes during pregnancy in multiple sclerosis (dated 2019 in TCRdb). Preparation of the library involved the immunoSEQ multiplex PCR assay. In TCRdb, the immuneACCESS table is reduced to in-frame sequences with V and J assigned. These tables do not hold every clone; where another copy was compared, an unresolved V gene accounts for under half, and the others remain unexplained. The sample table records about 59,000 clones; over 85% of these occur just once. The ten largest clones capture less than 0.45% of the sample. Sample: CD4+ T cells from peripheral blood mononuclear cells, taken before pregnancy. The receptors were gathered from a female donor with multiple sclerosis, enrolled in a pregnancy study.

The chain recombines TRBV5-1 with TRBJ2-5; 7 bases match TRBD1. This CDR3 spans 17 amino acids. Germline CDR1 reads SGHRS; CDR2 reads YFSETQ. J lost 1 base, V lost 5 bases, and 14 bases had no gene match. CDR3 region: CASRGTELMTPQETQYF. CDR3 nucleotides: TGCGCCAGCAGGGGGACAGAACTTATGACCCCCCAAGAGACCCAGTACTTC.

The DNA for the CDR3 is TGTGCCAAGCTGGGAAAGCGGGAGGATGGAGATACGCAGTATTTT. Encoded protein: CAKLGKREDGDTQYF. This chain connects TRBV2 to TRBJ2-3; 9 positions match TRBD2. The CDR3 is made up of 15 amino acids. The V segment lost 10 bases and the J segment 5 bases; nucleotides outside the gene matches: 13. The germline V gene encodes CDR1 SNHLY and CDR2 FYNNEI.

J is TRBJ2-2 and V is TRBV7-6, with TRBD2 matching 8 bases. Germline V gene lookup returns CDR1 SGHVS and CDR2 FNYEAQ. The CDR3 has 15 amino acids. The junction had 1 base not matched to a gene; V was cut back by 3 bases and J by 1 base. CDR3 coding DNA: TGTGCCAGCAGCTTGACTAGCGTGAACACCGGGGAGCTGTTTTTT. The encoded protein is CASSLTSVNTGELFF.

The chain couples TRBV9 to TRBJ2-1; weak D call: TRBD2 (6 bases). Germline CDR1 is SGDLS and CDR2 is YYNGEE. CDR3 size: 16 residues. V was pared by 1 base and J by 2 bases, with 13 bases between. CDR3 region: CASSVPGLATYNEQFF. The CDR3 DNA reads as TGTGCCAGCAGCGTACCGGGGCTAGCGACCTACAATGAGCAGTTCTTC.

The CDR3, as DNA: TGTGCCAGTAGTATAGAACTAGCGGGAGGGCCCTCCTACAATGAGCAGTTCTTC. Its translation: CASSIELAGGPSYNEQFF. The chain couples TRBV19 to TRBJ2-1; TRBD2 matches 13 bases. Germline V lookup: CDR1 LNHDA, CDR2 SQIVND (reference sequence). Trimming cost V 0 bases and J 0 bases; bases outside gene matches: 2. This CDR3 spans 18 amino acids. The full variable domain, in which reference TRBV19 and TRBJ2-1 provide the parts outside the CDR3, is DGGITQSPKYLFRKEGQNVTLSCEQNLNHDAMYWYRQDPGQGLRLIYYSQIVNDFQKGDIAEGYSVSREKKESFPLTVTSAQKNPTAFYLCASSIELAGGPSYNEQFFGPGTRLTVL.

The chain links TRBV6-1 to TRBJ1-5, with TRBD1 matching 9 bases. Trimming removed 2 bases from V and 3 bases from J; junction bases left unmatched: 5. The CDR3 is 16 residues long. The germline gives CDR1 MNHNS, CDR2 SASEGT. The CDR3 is CASSEHRDRVNQPQHF. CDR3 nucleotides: TGTGCCAGCAGTGAACACAGGGACAGGGTCAATCAGCCCCAGCATTTT.

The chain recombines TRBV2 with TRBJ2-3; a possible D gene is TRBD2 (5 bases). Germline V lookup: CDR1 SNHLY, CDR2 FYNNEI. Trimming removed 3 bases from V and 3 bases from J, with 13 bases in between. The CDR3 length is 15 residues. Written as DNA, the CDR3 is TGTGCCAGCAGTGATGCTCGGGGTTGGACAGATACGCAGTATTTT. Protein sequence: CASSDARGWTDTQYF.

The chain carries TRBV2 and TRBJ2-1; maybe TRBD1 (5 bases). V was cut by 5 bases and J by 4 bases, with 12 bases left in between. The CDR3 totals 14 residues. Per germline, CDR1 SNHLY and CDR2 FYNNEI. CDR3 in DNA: TGTGCCAGCAGTTACCCGACAGATTACAATGAGCAGTTCTTC. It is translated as CASSYPTDYNEQFF.

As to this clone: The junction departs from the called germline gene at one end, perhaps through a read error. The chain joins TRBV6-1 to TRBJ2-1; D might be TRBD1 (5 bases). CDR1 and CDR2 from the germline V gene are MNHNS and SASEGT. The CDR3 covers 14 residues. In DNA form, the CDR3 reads TGTGCCACCAGTCCGGGCAGGGTTTACAATGAGCAGTTCTTC. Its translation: CATSPGRVYNEQFF.

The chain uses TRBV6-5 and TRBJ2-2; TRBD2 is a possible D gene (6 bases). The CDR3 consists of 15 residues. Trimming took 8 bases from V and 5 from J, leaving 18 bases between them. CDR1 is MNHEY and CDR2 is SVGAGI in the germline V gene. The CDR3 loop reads CASGPRRRGTGELFF. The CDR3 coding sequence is TGTGCCAGCGGACCTCGCCGCCGGGGGACCGGGGAGCTGTTTTTT.

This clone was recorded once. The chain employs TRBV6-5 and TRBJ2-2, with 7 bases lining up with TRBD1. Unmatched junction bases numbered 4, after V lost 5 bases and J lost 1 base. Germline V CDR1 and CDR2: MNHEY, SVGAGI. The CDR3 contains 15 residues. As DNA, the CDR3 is TGTGCCAGCAGTCGACAGGGAATGAACACCGGGGAGCTGTTTTTT. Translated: CASSRQGMNTGELFF.

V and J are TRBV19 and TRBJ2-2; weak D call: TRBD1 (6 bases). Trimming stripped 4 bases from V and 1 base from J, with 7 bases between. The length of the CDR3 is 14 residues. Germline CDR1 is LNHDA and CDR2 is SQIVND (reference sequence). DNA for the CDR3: TGTGCCAGTAGTAACAGGGAGAACACCGGGGAGCTGTTTTTT. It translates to CASSNRENTGELFF.

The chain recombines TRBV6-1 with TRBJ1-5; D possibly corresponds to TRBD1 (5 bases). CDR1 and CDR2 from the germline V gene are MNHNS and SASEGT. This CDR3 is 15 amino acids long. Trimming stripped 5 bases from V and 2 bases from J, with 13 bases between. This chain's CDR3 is CASSPGLGGNQPQHF. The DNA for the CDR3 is TGTGCCAGCAGTCCAGGGTTGGGCGGCAATCAGCCCCAGCATTTT.

CDR3 sequence (DNA): TGTGCCACCAGCAGATTGACTAGCGGGAGGGGCAATGAGCAGTTCTTC. Translating gives CATSRLTSGRGNEQFF. The chain has TRBV15 and TRBJ2-1, with TRBD2 matching over 14 bases. Germline values: CDR1 LNHNV, CDR2 YYDKDF (reference sequence). The CDR3 covers 16 residues. With 2 bases clipped from V and 6 bases from J, the junction kept 3 bases outside the gene matches.

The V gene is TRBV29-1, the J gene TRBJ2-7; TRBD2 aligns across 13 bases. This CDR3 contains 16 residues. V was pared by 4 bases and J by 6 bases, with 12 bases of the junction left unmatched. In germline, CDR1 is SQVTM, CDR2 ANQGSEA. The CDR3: CSVGGLAGTSSPEQYF. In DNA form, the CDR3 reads TGCAGCGTTGGGGGACTAGCGGGAACCTCAAGCCCCGAGCAGTACTTC.

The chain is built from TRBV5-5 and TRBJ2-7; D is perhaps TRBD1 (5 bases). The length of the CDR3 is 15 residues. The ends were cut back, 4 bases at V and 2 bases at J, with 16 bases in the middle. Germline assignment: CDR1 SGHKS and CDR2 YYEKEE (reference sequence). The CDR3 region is CASSAIDGAAYEQYF. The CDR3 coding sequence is TGTGCCAGCAGCGCAATTGATGGGGCAGCCTACGAGCAGTACTTC.

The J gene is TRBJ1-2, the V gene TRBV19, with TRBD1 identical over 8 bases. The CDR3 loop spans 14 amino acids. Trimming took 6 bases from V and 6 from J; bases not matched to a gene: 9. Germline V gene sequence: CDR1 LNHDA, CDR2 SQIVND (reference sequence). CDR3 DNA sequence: TGTGCCAGTAGGATGACAGGGGTTGTGAATGGCTACACCTTC. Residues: CASRMTGVVNGYTF.

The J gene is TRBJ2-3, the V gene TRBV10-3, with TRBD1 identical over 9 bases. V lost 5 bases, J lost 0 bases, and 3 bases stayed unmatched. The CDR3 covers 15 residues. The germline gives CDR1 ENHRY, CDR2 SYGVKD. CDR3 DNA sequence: TGTGCCATCAGTCAAGGGACAGGGAGCACAGATACGCAGTATTTT. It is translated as CAISQGTGSTDTQYF.

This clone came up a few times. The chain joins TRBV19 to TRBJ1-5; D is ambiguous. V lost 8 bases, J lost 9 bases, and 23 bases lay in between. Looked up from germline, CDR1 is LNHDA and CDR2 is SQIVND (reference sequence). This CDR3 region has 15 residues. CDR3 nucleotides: TGTGCCAGTCGCCTAAGAGGGCCAGGACTCGCGCCCCAGCATTTT. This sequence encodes CASRLRGPGLAPQHF.

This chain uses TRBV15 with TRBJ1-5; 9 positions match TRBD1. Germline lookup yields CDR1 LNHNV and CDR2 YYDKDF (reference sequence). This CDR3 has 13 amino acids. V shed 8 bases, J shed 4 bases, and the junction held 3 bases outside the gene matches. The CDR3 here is CATGDRENQPQHF. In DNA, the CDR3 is TGTGCCACCGGGGACAGGGAAAATCAGCCCCAGCATTTT.